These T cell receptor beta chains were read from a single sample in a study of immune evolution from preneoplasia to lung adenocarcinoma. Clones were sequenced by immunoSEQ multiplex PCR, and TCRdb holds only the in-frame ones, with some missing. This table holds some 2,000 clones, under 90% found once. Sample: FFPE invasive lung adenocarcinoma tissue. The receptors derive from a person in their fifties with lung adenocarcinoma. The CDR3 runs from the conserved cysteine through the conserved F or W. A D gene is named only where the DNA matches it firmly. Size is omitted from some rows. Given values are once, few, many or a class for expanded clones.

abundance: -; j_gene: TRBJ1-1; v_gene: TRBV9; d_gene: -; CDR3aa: CASSVGGGPEAFF; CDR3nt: TGTGCCAGCAGCGTAGGGGGGGGCCCTGAAGCTTTCTTT
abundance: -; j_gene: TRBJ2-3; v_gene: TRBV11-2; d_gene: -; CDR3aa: CASSLVQDTQYF; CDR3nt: TGTGCCAGCAGCTTAGTCCAGGATACGCAGTATTTT
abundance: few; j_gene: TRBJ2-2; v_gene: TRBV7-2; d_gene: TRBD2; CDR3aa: CASSPGLAGEIANTGELFF; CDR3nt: TGTGCCAGCAGCCCGGGACTAGCGGGAGAGATTGCGAACACCGGGGAGCTGTTTTTT
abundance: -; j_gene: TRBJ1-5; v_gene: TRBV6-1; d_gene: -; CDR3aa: CASNRGPPQHF; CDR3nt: TGTGCCAGCAACCGAGGCCCTCCCCAGCATTTT
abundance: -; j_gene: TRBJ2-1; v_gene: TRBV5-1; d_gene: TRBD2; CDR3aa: CASSFSGAYNEQFF; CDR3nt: TGCGCCAGCAGCTTTAGCGGGGCCTACAATGAGCAGTTCTTC
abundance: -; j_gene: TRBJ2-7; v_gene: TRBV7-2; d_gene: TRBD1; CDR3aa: CASSPGQGWNEQYF; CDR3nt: TGTGCCAGCAGCCCTGGACAGGGGTGGAATGAGCAGTACTTC
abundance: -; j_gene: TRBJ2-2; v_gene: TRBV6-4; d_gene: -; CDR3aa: CASSEGLNTGELFF; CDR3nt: TGTGCCAGCAGTGAAGGTCTGAACACCGGGGAGCTGTTTTTT
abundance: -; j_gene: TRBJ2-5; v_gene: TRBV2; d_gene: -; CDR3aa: CASSEWSSLETQYF; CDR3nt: TGTGCCAGCAGTGAATGGTCTAGCTTAGAGACCCAGTACTTC
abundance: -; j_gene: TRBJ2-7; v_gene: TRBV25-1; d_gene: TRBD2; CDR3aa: CASTRREGEQYF; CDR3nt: TGTGCCAGCACCCGAAGGGAGGGCGAGCAGTACTTC
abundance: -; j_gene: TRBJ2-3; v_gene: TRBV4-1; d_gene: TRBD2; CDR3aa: CASSRTSGGAEDTQYF; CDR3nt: TGCGCCAGCAGTCGGACTAGCGGGGGGGCGGAAGATACGCAGTATTTT
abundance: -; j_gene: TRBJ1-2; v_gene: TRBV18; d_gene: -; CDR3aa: CASSQDRTYGYTF; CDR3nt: TGTGCCAGCTCACAAGACAGAACCTATGGCTACACCTTC
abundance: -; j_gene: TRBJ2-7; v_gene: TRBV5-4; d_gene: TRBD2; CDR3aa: CASSRRDYPYEQYF; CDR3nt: TGTGCCAGCAGTCGCCGGGACTACCCCTACGAGCAGTACTTC
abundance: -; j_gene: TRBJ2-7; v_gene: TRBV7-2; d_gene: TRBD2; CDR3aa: CASSPQGAGGSSYEQYF; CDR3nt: TGTGCCAGCAGCCCCCAAGGAGCGGGAGGTAGCTCCTACGAGCAGTACTTC
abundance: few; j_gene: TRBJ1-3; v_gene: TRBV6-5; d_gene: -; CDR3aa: CASSTGNTIYF; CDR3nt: TGTGCCAGCTCGACTGGAAACACCATATATTTT
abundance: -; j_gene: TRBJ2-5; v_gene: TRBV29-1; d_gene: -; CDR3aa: CSVGVETQYF; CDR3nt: TGCAGCGTTGGGGTCGAGACCCAGTACTTC
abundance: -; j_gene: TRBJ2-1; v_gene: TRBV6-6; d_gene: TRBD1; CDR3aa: CASSTRDRNNEQFF; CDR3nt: TGTGCCAGCAGTACGCGGGACAGGAACAATGAGCAGTTCTTC
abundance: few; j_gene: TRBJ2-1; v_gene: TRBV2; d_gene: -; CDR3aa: CASNLRQGSNEQFF; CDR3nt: TGTGCCAGCAATTTGCGGCAGGGCTCAAATGAGCAGTTCTTC
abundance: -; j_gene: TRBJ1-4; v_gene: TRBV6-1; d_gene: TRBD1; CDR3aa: CASSEALGDRGEKLFF; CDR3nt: TGTGCCAGCAGTGAAGCGCTGGGGGACAGGGGTGAAAAACTGTTTTTT
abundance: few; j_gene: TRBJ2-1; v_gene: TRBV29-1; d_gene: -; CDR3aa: CSVEAASSYNEQFF; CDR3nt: TGCAGCGTTGAAGCCGCGTCCTCCTACAATGAGCAGTTCTTC
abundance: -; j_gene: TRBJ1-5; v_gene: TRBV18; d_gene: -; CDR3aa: CASTEFGWGDSNQPQHF; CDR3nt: TGTGCCAGCACCGAGTTCGGGTGGGGAGATAGCAATCAGCCCCAGCATTTT
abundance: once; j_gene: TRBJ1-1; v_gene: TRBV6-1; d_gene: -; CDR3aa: CASSRVWGGTEAFF; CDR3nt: TGTGCCAGCAGTAGGGTTTGGGGGGGAACTGAAGCTTTCTTT
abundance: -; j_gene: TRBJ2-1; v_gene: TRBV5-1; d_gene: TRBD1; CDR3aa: CASSSRGQGYNEQFF; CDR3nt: TGCGCCAGCAGCTCCAGGGGGCAGGGTTACAATGAGCAGTTCTTC
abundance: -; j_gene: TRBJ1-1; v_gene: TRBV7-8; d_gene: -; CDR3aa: CASSLGLGRTHPMNTEAFF; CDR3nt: TGTGCCAGCAGCTTAGGGCTTGGCAGGACCCATCCAATGAACACTGAAGCTTTCTTT
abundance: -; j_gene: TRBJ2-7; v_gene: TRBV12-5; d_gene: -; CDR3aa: CASALDSPSYEQYF; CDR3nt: TGTGCTAGTGCCCTGGACAGTCCCTCCTACGAGCAGTACTTC
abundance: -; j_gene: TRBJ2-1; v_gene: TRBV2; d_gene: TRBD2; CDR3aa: CASRAGTSGYNEQFF; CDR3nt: TGTGCCAGCAGGGCGGGGACTAGCGGCTACAATGAGCAGTTCTTC
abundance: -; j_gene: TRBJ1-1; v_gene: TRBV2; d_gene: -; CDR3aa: CARHRGGRMNTEAFF; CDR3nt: TGTGCCAGGCACCGGGGAGGACGAATGAACACTGAAGCTTTCTTT
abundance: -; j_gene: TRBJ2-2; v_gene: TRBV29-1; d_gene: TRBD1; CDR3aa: CSAGGHNTGELFF; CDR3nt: TGCAGCGCAGGGGGACACAACACCGGGGAGCTGTTTTTT
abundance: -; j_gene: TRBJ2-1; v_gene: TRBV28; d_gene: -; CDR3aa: CAGSSNNEQFF; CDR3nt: TGTGCCGGCAGCTCCAACAATGAGCAGTTCTTC
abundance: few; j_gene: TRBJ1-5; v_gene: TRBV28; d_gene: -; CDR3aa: CASRIGTYQPQHF; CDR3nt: TGTGCCAGCAGGATCGGGACTTATCAGCCCCAGCATTTT
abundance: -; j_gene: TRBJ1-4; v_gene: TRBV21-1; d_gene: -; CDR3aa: CATTGGLNEKLFF; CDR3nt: TGTGCCACCACAGGGGGCCTTAATGAAAAACTGTTTTTT
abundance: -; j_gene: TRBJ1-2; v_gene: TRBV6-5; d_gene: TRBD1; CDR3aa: CASRSTGGNGYTF; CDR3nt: TGTGCCAGCAGGTCTACAGGGGGAAATGGCTACACCTTC
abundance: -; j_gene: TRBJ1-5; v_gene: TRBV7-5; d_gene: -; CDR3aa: CARSLAGLCQPQHF; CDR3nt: TGTGCCAGAAGCTTAGCGGGTTTATGTCAGCCCCAGCATTTT
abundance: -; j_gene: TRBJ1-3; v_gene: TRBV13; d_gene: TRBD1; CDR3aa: CASSYDRGGNTIYF; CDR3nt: TGTGCCAGCAGCTACGACAGGGGCGGAAACACCATATATTTT
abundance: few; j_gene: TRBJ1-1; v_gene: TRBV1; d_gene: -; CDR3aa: CTSSPLDRVWEAFF; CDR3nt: TGCACCAGCAGCCCACTGGACAGGGTGTGGGAAGCTTTCTTT
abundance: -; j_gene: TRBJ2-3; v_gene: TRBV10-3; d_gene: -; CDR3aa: CAHAPRAPLRIGGTDTQYF; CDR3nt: TGTGCTCACGCGCCCCGGGCACCCCTCCGTATTGGGGGCACAGATACGCAGTATTTT
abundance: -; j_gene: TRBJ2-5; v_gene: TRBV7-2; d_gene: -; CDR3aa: CASSQGVQETQYF; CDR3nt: TGTGCCAGCAGCCAAGGGGTCCAAGAGACCCAGTACTTC
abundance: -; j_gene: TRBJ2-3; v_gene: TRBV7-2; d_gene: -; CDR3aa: CASSLGAPPHTQYF; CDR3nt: TGTGCCAGCAGCTTAGGGGCCCCTCCTCATACGCAGTATTTT
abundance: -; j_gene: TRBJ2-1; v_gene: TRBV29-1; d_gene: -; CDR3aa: CSADRYRGTQFF; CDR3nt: TGCAGCGCCGACAGGTATCGCGGTACGCAGTTCTTC
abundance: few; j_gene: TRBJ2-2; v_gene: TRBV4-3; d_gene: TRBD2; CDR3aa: CASSQDSWASGSNTGELFF; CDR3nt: TGCGCCAGCAGCCAAGATAGCTGGGCTAGCGGGAGCAACACCGGGGAGCTGTTTTTT
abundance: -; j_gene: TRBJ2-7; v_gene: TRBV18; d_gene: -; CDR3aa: CASSPLTGTYEQYF; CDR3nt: TGTGCCAGCTCACCGTTGACAGGAACCTACGAGCAGTACTTC
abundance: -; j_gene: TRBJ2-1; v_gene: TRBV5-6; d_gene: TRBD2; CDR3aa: CASSLQGGSEQFF; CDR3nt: TGTGCCAGCAGCTTGCAGGGCGGGAGTGAGCAGTTCTTC
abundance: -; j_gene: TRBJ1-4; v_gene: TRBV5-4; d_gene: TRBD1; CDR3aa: CASSLQGAQEKLFF; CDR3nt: TGTGCCAGCAGCTTACAGGGGGCACAAGAAAAACTGTTTTTT
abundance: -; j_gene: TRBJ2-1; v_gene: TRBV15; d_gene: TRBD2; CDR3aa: CATGGGIYNEQFF; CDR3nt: TGTGCCACTGGGGGGGGTATCTACAATGAGCAGTTCTTC
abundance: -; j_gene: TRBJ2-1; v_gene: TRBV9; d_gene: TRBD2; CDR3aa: CASSRDASGGSVEQFF; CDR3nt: TGTGCCAGCAGCAGAGATGCGAGCGGGGGGTCCGTTGAGCAGTTCTTC
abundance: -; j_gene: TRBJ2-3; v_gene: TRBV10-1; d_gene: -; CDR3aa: CASSRDSPTDTQYF; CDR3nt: TGCGCCAGCAGTCGGGATTCCCCCACGGATACGCAGTATTTT
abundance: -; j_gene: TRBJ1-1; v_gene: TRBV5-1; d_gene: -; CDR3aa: CASSLDGMNTEAFF; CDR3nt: TGCGCCAGCAGCCTCGACGGTATGAACACTGAAGCTTTCTTT
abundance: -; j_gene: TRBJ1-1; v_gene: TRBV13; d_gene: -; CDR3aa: CASSIPAGENTEAFF; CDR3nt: TGTGCCAGCAGCATCCCCGCGGGGGAGAACACTGAAGCTTTCTTT
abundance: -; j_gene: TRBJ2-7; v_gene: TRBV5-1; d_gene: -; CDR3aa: CASSLGARGNEQYF; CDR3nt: TGCGCCAGCAGTCTGGGGGCAAGGGGGAACGAGCAGTACTTC
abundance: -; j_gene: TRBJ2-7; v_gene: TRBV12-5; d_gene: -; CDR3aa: CASGRDGYEQYF; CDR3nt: TGTGCTAGTGGTCGGGACGGCTACGAGCAGTACTTC
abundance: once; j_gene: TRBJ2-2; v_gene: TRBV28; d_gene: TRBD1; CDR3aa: CASSLSGTGAGELFF; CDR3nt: TGTGCCAGCAGTTTATCCGGGACAGGGGCTGGGGAGCTGTTTTTT
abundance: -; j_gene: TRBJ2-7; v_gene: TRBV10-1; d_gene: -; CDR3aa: CASSERRDSYEQYF; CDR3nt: TGCGCCAGCAGTGAACGTAGGGACTCCTACGAGCAGTACTTC
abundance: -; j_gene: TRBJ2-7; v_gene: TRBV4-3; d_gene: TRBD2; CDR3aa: CASSQRYRTSGGDEQYF; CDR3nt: TGCGCCAGCAGCCAGAGATACCGGACTAGCGGGGGGGACGAGCAGTACTTC
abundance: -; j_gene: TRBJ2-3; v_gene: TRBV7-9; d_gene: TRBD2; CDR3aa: CASSWGGTAADTQYF; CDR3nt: TGTGCCAGCAGCTGGGGGGGGACCGCGGCAGATACGCAGTATTTT
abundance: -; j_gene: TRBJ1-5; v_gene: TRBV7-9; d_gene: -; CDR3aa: CASTKGTNSEPQHF; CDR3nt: TGTGCCAGCACCAAAGGGACGAATTCTGAGCCCCAGCATTTT
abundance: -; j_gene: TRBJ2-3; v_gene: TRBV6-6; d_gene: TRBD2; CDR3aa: CASSYGAGGWADTQYF; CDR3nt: TGTGCCAGCAGTTATGGGGCGGGGGGCTGGGCAGATACGCAGTATTTT
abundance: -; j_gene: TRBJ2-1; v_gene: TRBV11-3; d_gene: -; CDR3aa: CASTDSSGQFF; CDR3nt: TGTGCCAGCACAGACTCCTCGGGGCAGTTCTTC
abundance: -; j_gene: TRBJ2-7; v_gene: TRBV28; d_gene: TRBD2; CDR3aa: CASSSGGSFRNEQYF; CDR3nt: TGTGCCAGCAGTTCCGGCGGGAGTTTCAGAAACGAGCAGTACTTC